This TCR beta chain was recovered during a study of T cells in women clearing cervical HPV infection (dated by TCRdb to the late 2010s). In terms of the full investigation: The cases were approximately 25 women with histologically confirmed HPV16-related CIN3 or worse, and 2 of these cases were invasive cancers. The controls were fewer than 30 women whose single incident HPV16 infection cleared within 12 months with no development of precancer or cancer. Blood from cases was collected at the visit at which the lesion was first identified, whereas blood from controls was collected once infection was no longer detected. Among cases, blood sampling occurred a median of 149 days after lesion detection, with an interquartile range of roughly 85 to 220 days. HLA typing was available for only a few women, so HLA type could not be excluded as a confounder. Nested within Costa Rica's Guanacaste HPV Natural History Study, an exploratory proof-of-principle case-control study compared TCR repertoires across cervical HPV16 outcomes. Cases and controls were matched on age within five years and on year of sample collection. A median age of 34 years was observed in cases versus over 37 in controls, and no significant differences in baseline characteristics were found. The parent cohort enrolled 10,049 women aged 18 or older in Guanacaste, Costa Rica, in about 1992 to 1995 and followed the women for roughly 7 years. Five blinded duplicates per group were added as quality controls, giving around 60 samples: around 50 participants and 10 replicates. Summary of the overall study and its limitations: Across sequencing depths, CIN3+ cases showed significantly higher TCR repertoire richness than controls, but evenness did not differ between the groups. Because the number of T cells per sample was unknown, the richness differences could reflect varying T-cell content rather than repertoire biology. The cross-sectional design could not show whether the associations came before the infection or were a result of it, and neither effector/memory subsets nor HPV-specific T cells were isolated. Random forest classifiers that combined richness and V gene abundances separated cases from controls with an estimated AUC of roughly 0.83. TRBV6-7 relative abundance was lower in cases than in controls (roughly 0.11% versus 0.16%; Bonferroni P = 0.0008).

Turning to this clone: No antigen is known for it. The read ends 3 residues shy of where the CDR3 ends; the end is completed using the germline J gene.

The germline V gene provides CDR1 SNHLY and CDR2 FYNNEI. The CDR3 measures 16 amino acids from cysteine to phenylalanine. Sequencing covers 39 bases of the CDR3, shown here with the frame starting at base 1. Trimming accounts for 4 bases at V and 3 bases at J, while the number of junction bases matched to no gene is 7. Every participant had a single incident cervical HPV16 infection, and prevalent HPV16 infections were excluded. Cervical HPV DNA was detected by MY09/MY11 PCR and genotyped by dot-blot hybridization. Roughly 15 mL of heparinized blood were centrifuged, and the buffy coat was aliquoted, frozen at -30°C, then stored at -80°C. QIAGEN kits were used to extract genomic DNA from the buffy coat specimens. TCR beta CDR3 regions were amplified by multiplex PCR using the immunoSEQ assay from an average of about 1,200 ng genomic DNA per sample. The assay corrected primer bias using a complete synthetic TCR repertoire to establish an amplification baseline. The amplicons were sequenced using the Illumina platform. The original pipeline was this. Sequences were error-corrected by clustering with frequency ratios and a modified nearest-neighbor algorithm, then analyzed in the immunoSEQ Analyzer with IMGT gene definitions. At each rarefaction depth, TCR richness and evenness were averaged over 20 rarefaction repeats, and samples with fewer sequences than the depth were excluded. Wilcoxon rank sum tests with FDR correction were used to compare relative abundances of V, D and J genes between the groups. Blinded duplicates gave an intraclass correlation of about 96% for TCR richness and an average of about 74% across under 75 gene segments. In its TCRdb copy, this immuneACCESS table keeps in-frame sequences only and misses some clones. Where compared with another copy, unresolved V genes explain less than half of these, and the others have no known cause. V and J calls and clone size are given by that table; D and trimming were obtained from the DNA. Per the sample table, the count is about 23,000 clones. Roughly 25% of the sample is in the top ten clones.

The TCR originated in a woman aged 18-70 years with a cervical HPV16 infection that either progressed to CIN3+ or cleared (not recorded which). The rearrangement combines TRBV2 with TRBJ2-1; 9 junctional bases match TRBD1. The source material was blood buffy coat. The covered CDR3 bases are TGTGCCAGCAGTGCCGGGACAGGGCCTTTCTACAATGAG. Its protein reads: CASSAGTGPFYNE. The entire CDR3 sequence reads CASSAGTGPFYNEQFF.